The clone carrying this T cell receptor beta chain occurred a few times. Germline V gene sequence: CDR1 SNHLY, CDR2 FYNNEI. Trimming shortened V by 5 bases and J by 1 base, and 10 bases separated the two germline ends. The CDR3 totals 14 residues. Seattle patient enrollment occurred during active infection, with longitudinal follow-up thereafter. Authors' analysis steps: Amplification of reference gene primers provided the estimated nucleated cell counts. Generated by immunoSEQ multiplex PCR, the TCRdb table keeps only in-frame clones and is missing some. V and J calls and clone size follow that table, whereas D and trimming were derived from the DNA. Altogether 120,000 to 150,000 clones are present, 80% to 90% being singletons, with the ten largest covering approximately 8%. The sample comes from a study of blood T cell repertoires in COVID-19. Study overall: Whether acute or convalescent, the COVID-19 samples came from the United States, Italy and Spain. The cDNA or gDNA used as material had been derived from T cells, B-cell-depleted T cells, or PBMCs.

The specimen was peripheral blood. The V and J genes are TRBV2 and TRBJ2-3, with a tentative D call TRBD1 (5 bases). The receptor comes from a woman aged 55-69 years with COVID-19, enrolled during active disease. CDR3 residues: CASSRDSRTDTQYF. The CDR3 nucleotides read TGTGCCAGCAGTCGTGACAGCCGCACAGATACGCAGTATTTT.